Below are 23 T cell receptor beta chains sequenced from a single sample in a study of blood T cells in healthy people across ages. Using a J-beta primer mix together with a sample-barcoded 5' primer, a second PCR was run for roughly 6 to 11 cycles. From the 5' RACE reads, TCRdb called clonotypes with MiXCR, one entry per CDR3 protein. The sample lists hundreds of thousands of distinct CDR3 sequences; approximately 30% were seen once. Material for sequencing was blood. All receptors derive from a woman aged 80 or over in good health.

A word on this clonotype: A junction end diverges from the germline sequence, so it may reflect a read error. The chain links TRBV18 to TRBJ1-5; D unclear. This CDR3 is built from 15 residues. Germline lookup yields CDR1 KGHSH and CDR2 LQKENI. In nucleotides, the CDR3 is TGTGCCAGCCCACCATTTGCGGGGAACAATCAGCCCCAGCATTTT. It encodes CASPPFAGNNQPQHF.

This rearrangement joins TRBV5-6 to TRBJ2-7, with TRBD1 identical over 10 bases. J gave up 2 bases and V 0 bases, and 8 bases lay outside the gene matches. Germline CDR1 SGHDT, CDR2 YYEEEE. The CDR3 runs to 17 residues. CDR3 bases: TGTGCCAGCAGCTTGGGACAGGGGGCCCCAAGGACCTACGAGCAGTACTTC. It specifies CASSLGQGAPRTYEQYF.

Concerning this clonotype: This may be a read error, as it is one base from a much larger clone. CDR3 in DNA: TGTGCCAGCAGATGCGTGGGGGGGAGTAACGAGCAGTTCTTC. This encodes CASRCVGGSNEQFF. This chain uses TRBV6-1 with TRBJ2-1; 7 nucleotides match TRBD2. V was clipped by 6 bases and J by 10 bases; unmatched bases: 12. The CDR3 runs 14 residues. The germline CDR1 and CDR2 sequences are MNHNS and SASEGT.

This clonotype came up once. The DNA of the CDR3 is TGTGCCAGCACCTGGACGGACATGAACACTGAAGCTTTCTTT. Translation gives CASTWTDMNTEAFF. The chain links TRBV28 to TRBJ1-1; D perhaps matches TRBD1 (5 bases). Trimming left V 7 bases short and J 0 bases short, with 12 bases between. Germline CDR1 reads MDHEN; CDR2 reads SYDVKM. The CDR3 covers 14 residues.

This clonotype was observed at least ten times. The chain has TRBV5-1 and TRBJ2-3, with 8 bases matching TRBD2. V lost 4 bases, J lost 0 bases, and 4 bases stayed unmatched. The CDR3 totals 15 residues. From germline, CDR1 is SGHRS and CDR2 YFSETQ. The CDR3 loop reads CASSRSGESTDTQYF. The CDR3 nucleotides read TGCGCCAGCAGCCGTAGCGGGGAGAGCACAGATACGCAGTATTTT.

In DNA form, the CDR3 reads TGTGCCAGCAGTCCCGGGACTAGTGGTGGCTACGAGCAGTTCTTC. Encoded protein: CASSPGTSGGYEQFF. The V call is TRBV12-3 or TRBV12-4, the J call TRBJ2-1, with 8 bases lining up with TRBD2. J gave up 10 bases and V 5 bases, and 13 bases lay outside the gene matches. The CDR3 covers 15 residues.

In its sample, this clonotype was seen many times. The chain joins TRBV7-3 to TRBJ2-1; the D gene could be TRBD1 or TRBD2 (6 bases each). CDR1 SGHTA and CDR2 FQGTGA come from the germline V gene. There are 16 residues in the CDR3. V was shortened by 5 bases and J by 5 bases, with 19 bases between the two germline ends. Here the CDR3 reads CASSPGAGGFDNEQFF. The CDR3 coding sequence is TGTGCCAGCAGCCCGGGGGCCGGGGGCTTTGACAATGAGCAGTTCTTC.

V and J are TRBV12-3 or TRBV12-4 and TRBJ1-2, with 8 nucleotides matching TRBD1. The CDR3 totals 14 residues. V was pared by 6 bases and J by 5 bases, with 8 bases of the junction left unmatched. The DNA of the CDR3 is TGTGCCAGCAGAGGGACAGGCGAGCTATATGGCTACACCTTC. Amino acids: CASRGTGELYGYTF.

In this sample, this clonotype turned up a few times. This chain links TRBV5-8 with TRBJ2-3; 10 nucleotides match TRBD1. The length of the CDR3 is 14 residues. J was trimmed by 4 bases and V by 4 bases; bases with no gene match: 3. The germline gives CDR1 SGHTS, CDR2 YDEGEE. DNA of the CDR3: TGTGCCAGCAGCCGGGACAGGGGATCAGATACGCAGTATTTT. It codes for CASSRDRGSDTQYF.

There are many counts of this clonotype. The V and J genes are TRBV5-1 and TRBJ2-1; TRBD1 might be the D (5 bases). The CDR3 has 14 amino acids. V gave up 0 bases and J gave up 4 bases, with 8 bases separating them. Per germline, CDR1 SGHRS and CDR2 YFSETQ. CDR3 nucleotides: TGCGCCAGCAGCTTGGAAGACAGTTACAATGAGCAGTTCTTC. Its protein is CASSLEDSYNEQFF.

This clonotype showed up just a few times. The V gene is TRBV2, the J gene TRBJ1-1, with D maybe TRBD1 (6 bases). Trimming took off 0 bases at V and 5 bases at J, with 10 bases between the two ends. There are 14 residues in the CDR3. Germline V lookup: CDR1 SNHLY, CDR2 FYNNEI. The CDR3 region is CASSEARGSTEAFF. For the CDR3, the DNA is TGTGCCAGCAGTGAAGCTAGGGGGAGTACTGAAGCTTTCTTT.

This clonotype was detected many times. The V and J genes are TRBV12-3 or TRBV12-4 and TRBJ2-5; D remains ambiguous. The germline V and J ends were trimmed by 1 base and 5 bases, with 11 bases remaining between them. This CDR3 has 14 amino acids. The CDR3 is CASSLVGPRETQYF. CDR3 sequence (DNA): TGTGCCAGCAGTTTAGTGGGTCCAAGGGAGACCCAGTACTTC.

The gene calls are TRBV2 and TRBJ1-1, with unresolved D. The germline gives CDR1 SNHLY, CDR2 FYNNEI. CDR3 length: 15 amino acids. The V end was cut by 2 bases, the J end by 1 base, with 11 bases between. The CDR3 DNA reads TGTGCCAGCAGTGAAAACCTGCCCCAGAACACTGAAGCTTTCTTT. Its protein product is CASSENLPQNTEAFF.

The CDR3 loop reads CASSPSAAGYGYTF. The CDR3 nucleotides are TGTGCCAGCAGTCCCTCGGCCGCTGGGTATGGCTACACCTTC. The rearrangement links TRBV12-3 or TRBV12-4 to TRBJ1-2; no definite D call. CDR3 length: 14 amino acids. V was trimmed by 5 bases and J by 5 bases, leaving 15 bases between them.

This clonotype was seen repeatedly, ten times or more. The J gene is TRBJ2-1, the V gene TRBV11-2; 8 nucleotides line up with TRBD2. V shed 5 bases and J 2 bases; nucleotides not matched to a gene: 8. Looked up from germline, CDR1 is SGHAT and CDR2 is FQNNGV. The CDR3 has 16 amino acids. The CDR3 DNA reads TGTGCCAGCAGCCGAGAGGGCGGGGGGCCCTACAATGAGCAGTTCTTC. The encoded protein is CASSREGGGPYNEQFF. Full variable domain (remainder filled in from reference TRBV11-2 and TRBJ2-1): EAGVAQSPRYKIIEKRQSVAFWCNPISGHATLYWYQQILGQGPKLLIQFQNNGVVDDSQLPKDRFSAERLKGVDSTLKIQPAKLEDSAVYLCASSREGGGPYNEQFFGPGTRLTVL.

This clonotype was seen many times. CDR3 sequence reads: CASSQDRRGARINGYTF. CDR3 bases: TGTGCCAGCAGCCAAGATCGTCGGGGCGCGAGAATAAATGGCTACACCTTC. The rearrangement links TRBV3-1 to TRBJ1-2, with D tentatively TRBD1 (5 bases). The CDR3 contains 17 residues. The ends were cut back, 0 bases at V and 6 bases at J, with 20 bases in the middle. Germline CDR1 and CDR2: LGHDT and YNNKEL (reference sequence).

In this sample, this clonotype turned up a few times. This sequence joins TRBV20-1 and TRBJ1-5; 9 nucleotides align to TRBD1. Germline-derived CDR1 and CDR2 are DFQATT and SNEGSKA (reference sequence). With V trimmed by 4 bases and J by 4 bases, 8 bases remained unmatched. The CDR3 runs 15 residues. The CDR3 coding sequence is TGCAGTGCTAAAGACAGGGGGAGTGGAAATCAGCCCCAGCATTTT. Amino acid sequence: CSAKDRGSGNQPQHF.

The V call is TRBV7-9, the J call TRBJ2-5; the D gene is possibly TRBD1 (7 bases). The CDR3 runs 12 residues. Germline-derived CDR1 and CDR2 are SEHNR and FQNEAQ (reference sequence). V was shortened by 5 bases and J by 11 bases, with 15 bases between the two germline ends. The chain's CDR3 is CASSPGGREQYF. The CDR3 coding sequence is TGTGCCAGCAGCCCAGGGGGTCGGGAGCAGTACTTC.

This chain uses TRBV18 with TRBJ2-6, with 10 bases aligning to TRBD1. J was trimmed by 2 bases and V by 1 base; bases with no gene match: 2. This CDR3 is 17 amino acids long. Germline CDR1 is KGHSH and CDR2 is LQKENI. CDR3 amino acids: CASSPLGTGAGANVLTF. For the CDR3, the DNA is TGTGCCAGCTCACCACTAGGGACAGGGGCTGGGGCCAACGTCCTGACTTTC. The whole variable domain, remainder taken from reference TRBV18 and TRBJ2-6, is NAGVMQNPRHLVRRRGQEARLRCSPMKGHSHVYWYRQLPEEGLKFMVYLQKENIIDESGMPKERFSAEFPKEGPSILRIQQVVRGDSAAYFCASSPLGTGAGANVLTFGAGSRLTVL.

The rearrangement uses TRBV7-9 and TRBJ2-3; 8 nucleotides line up with TRBD2. V lost 5 bases to trimming and J lost 2 bases; unmatched junction nucleotides: 9. The germline V gene has CDR1 SEHNR and CDR2 FQNEAQ (reference sequence). This CDR3 has 16 amino acids. The CDR3 coding sequence is TGTGCCAGCAGCCACGGGACTAGTGGACACACAGATACGCAGTATTTT. Translating gives CASSHGTSGHTDTQYF.

This clonotype appeared once. The junction departs from the called germline gene at one end, perhaps through a read error. V is TRBV5-1 and J is TRBJ1-3; 9 bases line up with TRBD1. The CDR3 runs to 14 residues. Germline CDR1 is SGHRS and CDR2 is YFSETQ. The CDR3: CASSLSDRGNTRYF. As DNA, the CDR3 is TGCGCCAGCAGCTTATCGGACAGGGGAAACACCAGATATTTT.

This clonotype was detected many times. J is TRBJ2-3 and V is TRBV5-1; 11 bases line up with TRBD1. CDR1 is SGHRS and CDR2 is YFSETQ in the germline V gene. V lost 0 bases and J lost 4; bases outside the gene matches: 7. The CDR3 has 17 amino acids. CDR3 DNA sequence: TGCGCCAGCAGCTTGGCCACCGGGACAGGGGGAGCAGATACGCAGTATTTT. Translating it yields CASSLATGTGGADTQYF.

This clonotype showed up many times. The gene calls are TRBV7-8 and TRBJ1-1; D not certain. The CDR3 totals 13 residues. Trimming stripped 5 bases from V and 3 bases from J, with 10 bases between. Germline V gives CDR1 SGHVS, CDR2 FQNEAQ. This CDR3 is CASSRKMDTEAFF. Written as DNA, the CDR3 is TGTGCCAGCAGCCGAAAGATGGACACTGAAGCTTTCTTT.